What follows are 29 T cell receptor beta chains derived from one specimen sequenced in a study of cytomegalovirus exposure and HLA in healthy donors. With 60 Vbeta and 13 Jbeta primers, the PCR was carried out. Clones were sequenced by immunoSEQ multiplex PCR, and TCRdb holds only the in-frame ones, with some missing. The sample consists of about 100,000 clones, 75% to 80% of them appearing once. The sequenced sample consisted of PBMCs. These receptors were taken from a man in his 60s in good health and CMV-seropositive.

In this sample, this clone turned up a few times. V gene TRBV30 combines with J gene TRBJ1-6; a possible D gene is TRBD1 (6 bases). Looked up from germline, CDR1 is GTSNPN and CDR2 is SVGIG (reference sequence). The V gene lost 5 bases and the J gene lost 10 bases, with 12 bases spanning the gap. The CDR3 consists of 12 residues. The CDR3 DNA reads TGTGCCTGGGCAGGGGTGTCATCACCCCTCCACTTT. Its protein product is CAWAGVSSPLHF.

The sample holds a few counts of this clone. The V call is TRBV6-5, the J call TRBJ2-7; 9 nucleotides agree with TRBD1. The CDR3 runs 13 residues. J gave up 2 bases and V 5 bases, and 1 base lay outside the gene matches. Germline CDR1 and CDR2: MNHEY and SVGAGI. CDR3 nucleotides: TGTGCCAGCAGTCGGGACAGGGCCTACGAGCAGTACTTC. Translated, it gives CASSRDRAYEQYF.

In DNA, the CDR3 is TGTGCCAGCAGTTACTCCGGGATGATTAATCAGCCCCAGCATTTT. Translation gives CASSYSGMINQPQHF. The chain couples TRBV6-8 to TRBJ1-5; the D is unclear. The V end was cut by 0 bases, the J end by 4 bases, with 10 bases between. Per germline, CDR1 MNHGY and CDR2 SAAAGT. This CDR3 region has 15 residues.

This chain connects TRBV7-2 to TRBJ1-3, with TRBD1 identical over 8 bases. The CDR3 spans 16 residues. V was pared by 5 bases and J by 3 bases, with 9 bases of the junction left unmatched. Germline V CDR1 and CDR2: SGHTA, FQGNSA. The CDR3 is CASSPGGRDFGNTIYF. DNA for the CDR3: TGTGCCAGCAGCCCAGGGGGCAGGGACTTTGGAAACACCATATATTTT.

The chain links TRBV5-8 to TRBJ1-6; TRBD1 agrees at 8 bases. The CDR3 is 15 amino acids. J was trimmed by 9 bases and V by 0 bases; bases with no gene match: 5. Germline CDR1 SGHTS, CDR2 YDEGEE. The CDR3 nucleotides read TGTGCCAGCAGCTTGGCGGGCAGGGGGCGTTCACCCCTCCACTTT. Residues: CASSLAGRGRSPLHF.

CDR3 amino acids: CASSIERGPQPQHF. DNA of the CDR3: TGTGCCAGTAGTATTGAGAGAGGGCCCCAGCCCCAGCATTTT. This chain connects TRBV19 to TRBJ1-5, with D hard to call. There are 14 residues in the CDR3. Germline V lookup: CDR1 LNHDA, CDR2 SQIVND (reference sequence). The V and J ends lost 3 bases and 7 bases respectively, with 13 bases between them.

The chain employs TRBV5-1 and TRBJ2-7; 9 bases line up with TRBD1. The germline V gene encodes CDR1 SGHRS and CDR2 YFSETQ. The V gene end was trimmed by 4 bases and the J gene end by 6 bases; junction bases not matched to a gene: 11. The CDR3 spans 15 residues. For the CDR3, the DNA is TGCGCCAGCAGCACGGGACAGGGTCTTGGAGGCGAGCAGTACTTC. Protein: CASSTGQGLGGEQYF.

CDR3 sequence reads: CASGGQGGTEAFF. In nucleotides, the CDR3 is TGCGCCAGCGGGGGACAGGGGGGCACTGAAGCTTTCTTT. V usage is TRBV10-2 and J usage is TRBJ1-1; 11 bases align to TRBD1. J gave up 4 bases and V 8 bases, and 3 bases lay outside the gene matches. Looked up from germline, CDR1 is WSHSY and CDR2 is SAAADI. The CDR3 is 13 residues long.

The chain is built from TRBV28 and TRBJ1-2; D is perhaps TRBD1 (5 bases). CDR3 size: 13 residues. Germline V lookup: CDR1 MDHEN, CDR2 SYDVKM. V gave up 6 bases and J gave up 4 bases, with 12 bases separating them. The CDR3 bases are TGTGCCAGCAGCTTTGACAGTGTCTATGGCTACACCTTC. As protein: CASSFDSVYGYTF.

This sequence joins TRBV11-2 and TRBJ2-1; 8 bases fit TRBD2. The CDR3 has 16 amino acids. Germline CDR1 reads SGHAT; CDR2 reads FQNNGV. After removal of 1 base from V and 8 bases from J, the junction contained 10 bases not matched to a gene. Here the CDR3 DNA reads TGTGCCAGCAGCTTAGGAGCCAGCGGGGGCCAGGATGAGCAGTTCTTC. Its protein product is CASSLGASGGQDEQFF.

Notes on this clone: The conserved phenylalanine or tryptophan is not found at the CDR3 terminus, so this likely reflects a read error. The limits of the CDR3 on the DNA are not certain, so only TCRdb's listed CDR3 is given. The V call is TRBV5-8, the J call TRBJ1-5; the table's TRBD1 call for D was not verified on the DNA. The CDR3 adds up to 13 amino acids, both ends counted. Germline V CDR1 and CDR2: SGHTS, YDEGEE. Here the CDR3 reads CASSRTHRDNKSL.

J is TRBJ1-1 and V is TRBV12-5; D not resolved. Germline V gene data show CDR1 as LGHNT and CDR2 as FRNRAP. The CDR3 covers 14 residues. Trimming shortened V by 0 bases and J by 4 bases, and 9 bases separated the two germline ends. CDR3: CASGLVEGFTEAFF. The CDR3 DNA is TGTGCTAGTGGTTTGGTAGAGGGTTTCACTGAAGCTTTCTTT.

The chain has TRBV4-2 and TRBJ1-2; 10 bases are shared with TRBD1. Germline V gene lookup returns CDR1 LGHNA and CDR2 YNFKEQ. The CDR3 runs 15 residues. Trimming at V came to 2 bases and at J to 3 bases, leaving 3 bases not matched to a gene. The CDR3: CASSQMTGGDYGYTF. CDR3 nucleotide sequence: TGTGCCAGCAGCCAAATGACAGGGGGCGACTATGGCTACACCTTC.

The gene calls are TRBV19 and TRBJ2-5; 7 positions agree with TRBD2. CDR1 LNHDA and CDR2 SQIVND come from the germline V gene (reference sequence). Germline trimming cut 8 bases from V and 4 bases from J; bases unmatched to any gene: 7. This CDR3 comprises 13 residues. The CDR3 coding sequence is TGTGCCAGTGCTGGGGGGGGAGGAGAGACCCAGTACTTC. Amino acids: CASAGGGGETQYF. The full variable domain, in which reference TRBV19 and TRBJ2-5 provide the parts outside the CDR3, is DGGITQSPKYLFRKEGQNVTLSCEQNLNHDAMYWYRQDPGQGLRLIYYSQIVNDFQKGDIAEGYSVSREKKESFPLTVTSAQKNPTAFYLCASAGGGGETQYFGPGTRLLVL.

The table lists this clone with a few counts. The chain uses TRBV13 and TRBJ1-1; D ambiguous. CDR1 and CDR2 (germline): PRHDT, FYEKMQ (reference sequence). The V end lost 5 bases, the J end lost 6 bases, and 19 bases lay between the germline ends. The CDR3 length is 15 residues. The CDR3 nucleotides are TGTGCCAGCAGCCCCTGGGCCGTGAACAAGGCTGAAGCTTTCTTT. Translation: CASSPWAVNKAEAFF.

This chain links TRBV7-2 with TRBJ2-5; TRBD2 matches at 8 bases. Losses at the gene ends were 2 bases for V and 0 bases for J; bases not matched to a gene: 8. Germline lookup yields CDR1 SGHTA and CDR2 FQGNSA. This CDR3 region has 17 residues. The CDR3 sequence is CASSLTGGRANQETQYF. CDR3 nucleotide sequence: TGTGCCAGCAGCTTAACGGGGGGGCGGGCCAACCAAGAGACCCAGTACTTC.

The chain couples TRBV6-5 to TRBJ2-1; D gene uncertain. V was cut by 4 bases and J by 8 bases, with 12 bases left in between. This CDR3 spans 13 amino acids. Germline CDR1 and CDR2: MNHEY and SVGAGI. As DNA, the CDR3 is TGTGCCAGCAGTTGGCGCCTAGGCGATGAGCAGTTCTTC. As protein: CASSWRLGDEQFF.

The rearrangement joins TRBV10-3 to TRBJ1-3, with a possible D match to TRBD1 (5 bases). This CDR3 is built from 16 residues. The germline V gene encodes CDR1 ENHRY and CDR2 SYGVKD. V shed 11 bases and J shed 0 bases, with 20 bases lying between them. CDR3 sequence reads: CALGDGPRGSGNTIYF. The CDR3 bases are TGTGCCCTAGGGGATGGCCCCCGAGGCTCTGGAAACACCATATATTTT.

The chain couples TRBV7-9 to TRBJ1-1; 8 bases agree with TRBD1. CDR1 is SEHNR, CDR2 FQNEAQ, per germline (reference sequence). Trimming cost V 3 bases and J 12 bases; bases outside gene matches: 9. The CDR3 has 13 amino acids. In nucleotides, the CDR3 is TGTGCCAGCAGCTTTGGGACAGGTCCCGCGTCTTTCTTT. Protein: CASSFGTGPASFF. Full variable domain (outside the CDR3, taken from reference TRBV7-9 and TRBJ1-1): DTGVSQNPRHKITKRGQNVTFRCDPISEHNRLYWYRQTLGQGPEFLTYFQNEAQLEKSRLLSDRFSAERPKGSFSTLEIQRTEQGDSAMYLCASSFGTGPASFFGQGTRLTVV.

This chain joins TRBV6-5 and TRBJ1-4; no clear D. CDR1 is MNHEY, CDR2 SVGAGI, per germline. V was cut by 5 bases and J by 8 bases, with 18 bases left in between. The CDR3 has 15 residues. CDR3 in DNA: TGTGCCAGCAGTCGCCTTCCCGGGGATACGGAAAAACTGTTTTTT. It yields the protein CASSRLPGDTEKLFF.

The chain couples TRBV29-1 to TRBJ1-1; D unresolved. The CDR3 contains 13 residues. Trimming cost V 3 bases and J 1 base, with 9 bases left between them. Germline V gene sequence: CDR1 SQVTM, CDR2 ANQGSEA. CDR3 region: CSVDFSGNTEAFF. The DNA of the CDR3 is TGCAGCGTTGATTTCAGTGGGAACACTGAAGCTTTCTTT.

The chain carries TRBV5-1 and TRBJ2-5, with 10 bases lining up with TRBD1. This CDR3 region has 18 residues. Germline trimming cut 8 bases from V and 5 bases from J; bases unmatched to any gene: 21. CDR1 is SGHRS, CDR2 YFSETQ, per germline. The CDR3 DNA is TGCGCCAGGGATCTCTATCCCGGGACAGGGGTGCCCAGGGAGACCCAGTACTTC. It codes for CARDLYPGTGVPRETQYF.

The chain is built from TRBV11-3 and TRBJ2-2, with no clear D. Germline V gene data show CDR1 as SGHNT and CDR2 as YENEEA. The CDR3 spans 12 residues. V lost 4 bases and J lost 4, with 4 bases in between. This CDR3 reads CASSYSTGELFF. CDR3 nucleotide sequence: TGTGCCAGCAGCTATAGCACCGGGGAGCTGTTTTTT.

The V gene is TRBV7-2, the J gene TRBJ1-5, with D possibly TRBD1 on 6 matching bases. CDR1 is SGHTA, CDR2 FQGNSA, per germline. V was pared by 5 bases and J by 3 bases, with 11 bases between. The CDR3 is 14 residues long. The CDR3 bases are TGTGCCAGCAGCGGACAGCAGAACAATCAGCCCCAGCATTTT. Its protein product is CASSGQQNNQPQHF. Using reference TRBV7-2 and TRBJ1-5 for the parts outside the CDR3, the full variable domain is GAGVSQSPSNKVTEKGKDVELRCDPISGHTALYWYRQSLGQGLEFLIYFQGNSAPDKSGLPSDRFSAERTGGSVSTLTIQRTQQEDSAVYLCASSGQQNNQPQHFGDGTRLSIL.

The chain links TRBV5-1 to TRBJ2-5; D perhaps matches TRBD2 (6 bases). CDR1 SGHRS and CDR2 YFSETQ come from the germline V gene. V was shortened by 2 bases and J by 5 bases, with 13 bases between the two germline ends. The length of the CDR3 is 14 residues. The DNA for the CDR3 is TGCGCCAGCAGCTTCAAGGAGGGATGGGAGACCCAGTACTTC. Its translation: CASSFKEGWETQYF.

The V and J genes are TRBV5-1 and TRBJ2-3, with D possibly TRBD2 on 6 matching bases. V was pared by 0 bases and J by 4 bases, with 15 bases between. The CDR3 is 16 residues long. Germline lookup yields CDR1 SGHRS and CDR2 YFSETQ. CDR3 sequence reads: CASSLEPGRRADTQYF. The CDR3 coding sequence is TGCGCCAGCAGCTTGGAGCCAGGGAGGAGGGCAGATACGCAGTATTTT.

This rearrangement joins TRBV11-2 to TRBJ1-3, with D possibly being TRBD1 (5 bases). From germline, CDR1 is SGHAT and CDR2 FQNNGV. V was clipped by 2 bases and J by 4 bases, with 15 bases between them. This CDR3 region has 16 residues. CDR3 sequence reads: CASSLQGLSAGNTIYF. In nucleotides, the CDR3 is TGTGCCAGCAGCTTACAGGGCCTGTCTGCCGGAAACACCATATATTTT.

The genes are TRBV19 and TRBJ2-3; 15 positions agree with TRBD2. The CDR3 is made up of 16 amino acids. The V and J ends lost 6 bases and 4 bases, in that order; junction bases with no gene match: 5. Germline V gene lookup returns CDR1 LNHDA and CDR2 SQIVND (reference sequence). The CDR3 protein is CASRWGTSGGPDTQYF. For the CDR3, the DNA is TGTGCCAGTAGATGGGGGACTAGCGGGGGGCCAGATACGCAGTATTTT.

CDR3 DNA sequence: TGCAGTGCTAGAACGGGAGAAAAACTGTTTTTT. Translation gives CSARTGEKLFF. The chain employs TRBV20-1 and TRBJ1-4, with no clear D. The CDR3 has 11 residues. Deletions cut 2 bases from V and 8 bases from J, with 6 bases between. Germline lookup yields CDR1 DFQATT and CDR2 SNEGSKA (reference sequence).